This passage covers 14 T cell receptor beta chains from one sample sequenced in a study of blood T cells in healthy people across ages. It was with a sample-barcoded 5' primer and a J-beta primer mix that a second PCR of roughly 6 to 12 cycles was run. TCRdb reanalysed the 5' RACE reads using MiXCR and keeps one entry per CDR3 protein. The table records 1.5 million to 2 million distinct CDR3 sequences, roughly 52% of them present only once. The sample taken for sequencing was blood. Every receptor here comes from a woman aged 40-49 years in good health.

The chain carries TRBV11-1 and TRBJ2-1, with 15 bases lining up with TRBD2. Germline V gives CDR1 SGHAT, CDR2 FQDESV (reference sequence). The junction had 10 bases not matched to a gene; V was cut back by 5 bases and J by 8 bases. This CDR3 is built from 17 residues. The CDR3 loop reads CASSERWTSGGAYEQFF. CDR3 bases: TGTGCCAGCAGCGAAAGATGGACTAGCGGGGGGGCGTATGAGCAGTTCTTC.

This clonotype was recorded a few times. The rearrangement uses TRBV15 and TRBJ2-1, with TRBD1 matching over 7 bases. Germline CDR1 reads LNHNV; CDR2 reads YYDKDF (reference sequence). This CDR3 contains 15 residues. With 7 bases clipped from V and 0 bases from J, the junction kept 6 bases outside the gene matches. The CDR3 DNA follows: TGTGCCACCAAGCTGACAGGGAGCTCCTACAATGAGCAGTTCTTC. The encoded protein is CATKLTGSSYNEQFF. Filled out from reference TRBV15 and TRBJ2-1, the complete variable domain reads DAMVIQNPRYQVTQFGKPVTLSCSQTLNHNVMYWYQQKSSQAPKLLFHYYDKDFNNEADTPDNFQSRRPNTSFCFLDIRSPGLGDTAMYLCATKLTGSSYNEQFFGPGTRLTVL.

This chain uses TRBV11-2 with TRBJ2-5; D may correspond to TRBD1 or TRBD2 (5 bases each). Trimming shortened V by 5 bases and J by 0 bases, and 10 bases separated the two germline ends. The germline CDR1 and CDR2 sequences are SGHAT and FQNNGV. The CDR3 runs 14 residues. The CDR3 is CASSARDHQETQYF. CDR3 sequence (DNA): TGTGCCAGCAGCGCTCGGGACCACCAAGAGACCCAGTACTTC.

Only a few counts were recorded for this clonotype. The V and J genes are TRBV6-1 and TRBJ2-7; 10 bases line up with TRBD1. Germline loops: CDR1 MNHNS, CDR2 SASEGT. The CDR3 extends over 15 amino acids. V gave up 4 bases and J gave up 2 bases; unmatched junction bases: 5. This chain's CDR3 is CASSGRQGAAYEQYF. CDR3 nucleotide sequence: TGTGCCAGCAGTGGGCGACAGGGGGCTGCCTACGAGCAGTACTTC.

V is TRBV10-1 and J is TRBJ2-3; the D is unclear. V gave up 0 bases and J gave up 2 bases, with 9 bases separating them. The germline V gene encodes CDR1 WNHNN and CDR2 SYGVQD (reference sequence). The CDR3 loop spans 15 amino acids. CDR3 DNA sequence: TGCGCCAGCAGTGAGTCGGCAGGTAACACAGATACGCAGTATTTT. Translation gives CASSESAGNTDTQYF.

This clonotype is categorized as medium-sized. The gene calls are TRBV4-3 and TRBJ2-6; TRBD1 aligns across 10 bases. J was trimmed by 1 base and V by 3 bases; bases with no gene match: 3. The CDR3 spans 17 residues. The germline CDR1 and CDR2 sequences are LGHNA and YSLEER. CDR3 coding DNA: TGCGCCAGCAGCCAGACAGGGGGCTATTCTGGGGCCAACGTCCTGACTTTC. It is translated as CASSQTGGYSGANVLTF.

This clonotype turned up a few times. The V gene is TRBV29-1, the J gene TRBJ2-1; 8 nucleotides align to TRBD2. The V gene end was trimmed by 0 bases and the J gene end by 8 bases; junction bases not matched to a gene: 6. Germline values: CDR1 SQVTM, CDR2 ANQGSEA. The CDR3 covers 14 residues. CDR3 sequence: CSVEEGRGGDEQFF. CDR3 nucleotide sequence: TGCAGCGTTGAAGAAGGCCGGGGGGGCGATGAGCAGTTCTTC.

This clonotype has a count of ten or more. This sequence joins TRBV15 and TRBJ2-7; perhaps TRBD2 as D (5 bases). Germline lookup yields CDR1 LNHNV and CDR2 YYDKDF (reference sequence). Trimming shortened V by 0 bases and J by 0 bases, and 6 bases separated the two germline ends. The CDR3 is made up of 14 amino acids. CDR3 in amino acids: CATSREGSSYEQYF. CDR3 DNA sequence: TGTGCCACCAGCAGAGAGGGGAGCTCCTACGAGCAGTACTTC.

This clonotype came up a few times. The rearrangement uses TRBV5-4 and TRBJ2-5; 9 positions agree with TRBD1. This CDR3 contains 15 residues. V trimming: 3 bases; J trimming: 4 bases; junction bases outside the gene matches: 7. CDR1 is SGHNT, CDR2 YYREEE, per germline (reference sequence). The DNA of the CDR3 is TGTGCCAGCAGCTCGCCGGGACAGGGTATAGAGACCCAGTACTTC. It translates to CASSSPGQGIETQYF. The whole variable domain, remainder taken from reference TRBV5-4 and TRBJ2-5, is ETGVTQSPTHLIKTRGQQVTLRCSSQSGHNTVSWYQQALGQGPQFIFQYYREEENGRGNFPPRFSGLQFPNYSSELNVNALELDDSALYLCASSSPGQGIETQYFGPGTRLLVL.

The chain joins TRBV28 to TRBJ2-5; 8 bases are shared with TRBD2. V lost 4 bases, J lost 7 bases, and 8 bases stayed unmatched. Per germline, CDR1 MDHEN and CDR2 SYDVKM. The CDR3 sequence is 14 residues long. CDR3 coding DNA: TGTGCCAGCAGTTCACGGGGGGGGAGGGGGACCCAGTACTTC. It translates to CASSSRGGRGTQYF.

This chain joins TRBV12-3 or TRBV12-4 and TRBJ1-2; 9 bases match TRBD1. This CDR3 region has 16 residues. With V trimmed by 3 bases and J by 7 bases, 12 bases remained unmatched. CDR3 bases: TGTGCCAGCAGTTTTCTACGCCGACAGGGGGAGTCTGGCTACACCTTC. As protein: CASSFLRRQGESGYTF.

This clonotype has only a few counts. The rearrangement uses TRBV7-2 and TRBJ2-1, with no clear D. The germline V gene encodes CDR1 SGHTA and CDR2 FQGNSA. The CDR3 is made up of 14 amino acids. Trimming shortened V by 1 base and J by 5 bases, and 9 bases separated the two germline ends. This CDR3 is CASSLDSSHNEQFF. Written as DNA, the CDR3 is TGTGCCAGCAGCTTAGATAGCAGTCACAATGAGCAGTTCTTC.

This clonotype was seen more than once but under ten times. A clone one base away is much larger, so this may be a read error. This rearrangement joins TRBV28 to TRBJ2-1, with a weak D call TRBD2 (5 bases). The CDR3 length is 12 residues. Germline CDR1 MDHEN, CDR2 SYDVKM. Trimming cost V 3 bases and J 7 bases, with 7 bases left between them. This CDR3 is CASSFRRNEQFF. CDR3 bases: TGTGCCAGCAGTTTTCGGAGGAATGAGCAGTTCTTC.

At least ten counts were recorded for this clonotype. The chain recombines TRBV5-1 with TRBJ2-1; 7 nucleotides agree with TRBD2. Trimming cost V 3 bases and J 9 bases; bases outside gene matches: 9. This CDR3 has 14 residues. Germline lookup yields CDR1 SGHRS and CDR2 YFSETQ. The CDR3 loop is CASSSDWGGTEQFF. CDR3 nucleotide sequence: TGCGCCAGCAGCTCTGACTGGGGGGGGACTGAGCAGTTCTTC.